A single T cell receptor beta chain is shown here with its context. The repertoire was sequenced with immunoSEQ multiplex PCR; TCRdb's copy has only in-frame clones and lacks some. The table has over 30,000 clones, around 80% seen once; the top ten hold less than 2%. This record comes from a study of OX40 agonist ivuxolimab in advanced cancers. Germline values: CDR1 SGHRS, CDR2 YFSETQ. The CDR3 covers 18 residues. Losses at the gene ends were 4 bases for V and 4 bases for J; bases not matched to a gene: 15. The sequencing used CD4+ or CD8+ T cells sorted from blood, collected in a trial of the OX40 agonist ivuxolimab. The rearrangement links TRBV5-1 to TRBJ1-5, with 9 bases that match TRBD1. The receptor's source is an adult with an advanced solid tumor such as melanoma, head and neck, liver or kidney cancer. The CDR3 region is CASSLVPPGQGHNQPQHF. In nucleotides, the CDR3 is TGCGCCAGCAGCCTTGTTCCTCCGGGACAGGGACATAATCAGCCCCAGCATTTT. Filled out from reference TRBV5-1 and TRBJ1-5, the complete variable domain reads KAGVTQTPRYLIKTRGQQVTLSCSPISGHRSVSWYQQTPGQGLQFLFEYFSETQRNKGNFPGRFSGRQFSNSRSEMNVSTLELGDSALYLCASSLVPPGQGHNQPQHFGDGTRLSIL.